What follows is one T cell receptor (beta chain) and its context. Its target is unknown. V lost 3 bases, J lost 12 bases, and 6 bases stayed unmatched. The CDR3 has 12 amino acids. The V gene's germline CDR1 is SQVTM and CDR2 ANQGSEA. This specimen belongs to a study of Graves' ophthalmopathy and Graves' hyperthyroidism. Study results and caveats: Most expanded clonotypes in thyroid above 0.001 frequency also showed up in blood.

CDR3 regions of TCR beta were amplified from RNA transcripts. RT-PCR in the first round used HTBI primers; a second-round multiplex PCR followed. TCRdb called the multiplex PCR reads again in MiXCR, with one record for every CDR3 protein. Among 660,000 or so distinct CDR3 sequences, under 50% were seen once, and the ten largest hold roughly 3%. The sample consisted of peripheral blood. V and J are TRBV29-1 and TRBJ1-2; 11 nucleotides align to TRBD1. The source of this sequence is an adult man with Graves' ophthalmopathy. The CDR3 protein is CSVEDRGLGNTF. The CDR3, as DNA: TGCAGCGTTGAGGACAGGGGGCTCGGAAACACCTTC. The variable domain in full, completed from reference TRBV29-1 and TRBJ1-2, reads SAVISQKPSRDICQRGTSLTIQCQVDSQVTMMFWYRQQPGQSLTLIATANQGSEATYESGFVIDKFPISRPNLTFSTLTVSNMSPEDSSIYLCSVEDRGLGNTFGSGTRLTVV.